Listed here are 14 T cell receptor beta chains from one sample, sequenced in a study of cytomegalovirus exposure and HLA in healthy donors. The PCR had 60 Vbeta and 13 Jbeta primers. Some clones are missing from TCRdb's copy, which holds only in-frame ones; the method was immunoSEQ multiplex PCR. Of hundreds of thousands of clones in the sample, roughly 78% are singletons; the top ten hold approximately 0.49%. The specimen was PBMCs. The receptors shown here come from a boy between 10 and 17 years old in good health and CMV-seronegative.

The genes are TRBV2 and TRBJ2-6; perhaps TRBD1 as D (6 bases). Germline V gene sequence: CDR1 SNHLY, CDR2 FYNNEI. The ends were cut back, 6 bases at V and 6 bases at J, with 9 bases in the middle. This CDR3 is 13 amino acids long. The CDR3 loop is CASRAGEANVLTF. The CDR3 region has the DNA TGTGCCAGCAGGGCAGGGGAGGCCAACGTCCTGACTTTC.

The chain uses TRBV6-6 and TRBJ1-4; 8 nucleotides match TRBD1. V was pared by 5 bases and J by 7 bases, with 6 bases of the junction left unmatched. The germline V gene encodes CDR1 MNHNY and CDR2 SVGAGI (reference sequence). The CDR3 has 14 residues. The CDR3 protein is CASSQGAWGEKLFF. CDR3 DNA sequence: TGTGCCAGCAGTCAGGGGGCTTGGGGTGAAAAACTGTTTTTT.

J is TRBJ1-1 and V is TRBV7-8; 12 bases align to TRBD1. In germline, CDR1 is SGHVS, CDR2 FQNEAQ. V gave up 4 bases and J gave up 5 bases; unmatched junction bases: 11. This CDR3 is 17 amino acids long. CDR3 coding DNA: TGTGCCAGCAGCTACTACCGGGACAGGGGGCCGAAAACTGAAGCTTTCTTT. Protein sequence: CASSYYRDRGPKTEAFF.

The chain employs TRBV4-2 and TRBJ2-1, with D perhaps TRBD2 (6 bases). This CDR3 has 16 amino acids. V shed 2 bases and J shed 3 bases, with 14 bases lying between them. Germline V gives CDR1 LGHNA, CDR2 YNFKEQ. CDR3 nucleotide sequence: TGTGCCAGCAGCCAAAGCTTGGCGGGGATCTACAATGAGCAGTTCTTC. It encodes CASSQSLAGIYNEQFF.

The rearrangement uses TRBV4-1 and TRBJ2-3; TRBD2 aligns across 7 bases. Germline loops: CDR1 MGHRA, CDR2 YSYEKL. The V gene end was trimmed by 2 bases and the J gene end by 0 bases; junction bases not matched to a gene: 5. The CDR3 spans 16 residues. The CDR3 protein is CASSQMGGTSTDTQYF. The CDR3 DNA sequence: TGCGCCAGCAGCCAAATGGGAGGGACTAGCACAGATACGCAGTATTTT.

This chain connects TRBV7-9 to TRBJ2-7; TRBD2 matches 8 bases. This CDR3 has 17 residues. Germline CDR1 is SEHNR and CDR2 is FQNEAQ (reference sequence). The J segment lost 0 bases and the V segment lost 1 base, leaving 8 bases of the junction unmatched. In DNA, the CDR3 is TGTGCCAGCAGCTTAGGCCTTCGAGCGGGGGTCTCCTACGAGCAGTACTTC. This sequence encodes CASSLGLRAGVSYEQYF.

The J gene is TRBJ1-2, the V gene TRBV2; the D gene is possibly TRBD1 (6 bases). V lost 2 bases, J lost 4 bases, and 14 bases lay in between. Germline lookup yields CDR1 SNHLY and CDR2 FYNNEI. The CDR3 extends over 15 amino acids. As DNA, the CDR3 is TGTGCCAGCAGTGAACGGGGGGCTCTCGGCTATGGCTACACCTTC. This translates into CASSERGALGYGYTF. Drawing the rest from reference TRBV2 and TRBJ1-2, the complete variable domain is EPEVTQTPSHQVTQMGQEVILRCVPISNHLYFYWYRQILGQKVEFLVSFYNNEISEKSEIFDDQFSVERPDGSNFTLKIRSTKLEDSAMYFCASSERGALGYGYTFGSGTRLTVV.

V gene TRBV6-1 combines with J gene TRBJ1-2; the D is unclear. Between the trimmed V and J ends, which lost 2 bases and 3 bases, there was a span of 7 bases. There are 13 residues in the CDR3. Germline V gene lookup returns CDR1 MNHNS and CDR2 SASEGT. CDR3 bases: TGTGCCAGCAGTGAACCCACACACTATGGCTACACCTTC. It is translated as CASSEPTHYGYTF.

V usage is TRBV5-6 and J usage is TRBJ2-5; TRBD2 matches 10 bases. The V gene end was trimmed by 4 bases and the J gene end by 4 bases; junction bases not matched to a gene: 7. This CDR3 has 15 amino acids. Germline V gene sequence: CDR1 SGHDT, CDR2 YYEEEE. The CDR3 DNA reads as TGTGCCAGCAGCCCAGCGGGGGGGCGCGGAGAGACCCAGTACTTC. This encodes CASSPAGGRGETQYF.

The chain is built from TRBV10-1 and TRBJ2-4; 7 positions agree with TRBD2. Germline assignment: CDR1 WNHNN and CDR2 SYGVQD (reference sequence). With 0 bases clipped from V and 8 bases from J, the junction kept 4 bases outside the gene matches. The CDR3 runs to 14 residues. The CDR3 DNA sequence: TGCGCCAGCAGTGAGTCGCGGGGGTTATACATTCAGTACTTC. Translation: CASSESRGLYIQYF.

The chain employs TRBV5-5 and TRBJ2-7, with D uncertain. Between the trimmed V and J ends, which lost 0 bases and 0 bases, there was a span of 10 bases. The germline CDR1 and CDR2 sequences are SGHKS and YYEKEE (reference sequence). This CDR3 spans 15 amino acids. The CDR3 region has the DNA TGTGCCAGCAGCTTGGCCCGGCGGAGCTCCTACGAGCAGTACTTC. It specifies CASSLARRSSYEQYF.

This rearrangement joins TRBV5-1 to TRBJ2-3; the match to TRBD2 covers 7 bases. The CDR3 extends over 16 amino acids. Germline V gene data show CDR1 as SGHRS and CDR2 as YFSETQ. Trimming cost V 2 bases and J 0 bases; bases outside gene matches: 6. The DNA of the CDR3 is TGCGCCAGCAGCTTTAAGCGGGGCGTTAGCACAGATACGCAGTATTTT. It is translated as CASSFKRGVSTDTQYF.

The rearrangement uses TRBV27 and TRBJ2-7; D might be TRBD1 (5 bases). Per the germline V gene, CDR1 is MNHEY and CDR2 is SMNVEV (reference sequence). The CDR3 runs 13 residues. Trimming took off 2 bases at V and 2 bases at J, with 7 bases between the two ends. In DNA form, the CDR3 reads TGTGCCAGCAGTTTAAGACAGACCTACGAGCAGTACTTC. It is translated as CASSLRQTYEQYF.

The chain couples TRBV10-3 to TRBJ2-7; a weak D match, TRBD1 (6 bases). This CDR3 spans 14 amino acids. The V gene lost 0 bases and the J gene lost 9 bases, with 15 bases spanning the gap. The V gene's germline CDR1 is ENHRY and CDR2 SYGVKD. CDR3 region: CAISESATGSRQYF. CDR3 nucleotide sequence: TGTGCCATCAGTGAGTCCGCAACAGGGAGTAGGCAGTACTTC.